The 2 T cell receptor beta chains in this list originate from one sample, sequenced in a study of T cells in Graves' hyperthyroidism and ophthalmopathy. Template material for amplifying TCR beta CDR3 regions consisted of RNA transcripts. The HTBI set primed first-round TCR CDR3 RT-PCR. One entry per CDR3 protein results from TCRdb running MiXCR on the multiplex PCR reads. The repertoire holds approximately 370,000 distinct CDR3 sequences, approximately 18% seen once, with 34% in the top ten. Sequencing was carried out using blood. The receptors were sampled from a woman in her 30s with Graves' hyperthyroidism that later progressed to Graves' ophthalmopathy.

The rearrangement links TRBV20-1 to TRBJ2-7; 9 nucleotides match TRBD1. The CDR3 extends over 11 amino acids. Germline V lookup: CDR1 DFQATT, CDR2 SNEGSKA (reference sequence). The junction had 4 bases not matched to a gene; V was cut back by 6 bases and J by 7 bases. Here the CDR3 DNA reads TGCAGTGCCACGACAGGGGGGGAGCAGTACTTC. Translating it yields CSATTGGEQYF.

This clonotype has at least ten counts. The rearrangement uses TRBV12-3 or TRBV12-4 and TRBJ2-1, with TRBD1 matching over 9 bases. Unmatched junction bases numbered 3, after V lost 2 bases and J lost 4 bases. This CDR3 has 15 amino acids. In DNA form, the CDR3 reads TGTGCCAGCAGTTTACGGGACAGGGCTTACAATGAGCAGTTCTTC. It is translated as CASSLRDRAYNEQFF.